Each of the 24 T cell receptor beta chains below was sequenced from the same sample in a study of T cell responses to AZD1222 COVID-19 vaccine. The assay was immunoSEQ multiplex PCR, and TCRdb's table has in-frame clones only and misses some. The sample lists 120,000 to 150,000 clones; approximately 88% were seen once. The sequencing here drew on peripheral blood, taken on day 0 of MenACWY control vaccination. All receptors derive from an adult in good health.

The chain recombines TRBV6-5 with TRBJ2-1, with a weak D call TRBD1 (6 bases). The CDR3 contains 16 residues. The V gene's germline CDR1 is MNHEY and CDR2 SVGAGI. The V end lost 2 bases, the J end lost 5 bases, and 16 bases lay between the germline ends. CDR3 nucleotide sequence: TGTGCCAGCAGTTACCCCCCGGACAGTCCTAACAATGAGCAGTTCTTC. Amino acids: CASSYPPDSPNNEQFF.

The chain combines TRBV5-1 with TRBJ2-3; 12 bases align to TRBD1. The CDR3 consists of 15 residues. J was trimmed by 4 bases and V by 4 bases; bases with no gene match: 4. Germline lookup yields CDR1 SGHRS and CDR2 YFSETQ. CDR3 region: CASSRDRGHADTQYF. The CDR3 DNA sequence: TGCGCCAGCAGCCGGGACAGGGGGCACGCAGATACGCAGTATTTT.

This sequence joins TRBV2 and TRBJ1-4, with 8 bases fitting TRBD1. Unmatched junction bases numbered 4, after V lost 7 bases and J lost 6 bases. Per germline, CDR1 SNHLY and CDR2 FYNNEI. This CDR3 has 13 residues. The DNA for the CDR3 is TGTGCCAGCACCAAGGACAGGGATGAAAAACTGTTTTTT. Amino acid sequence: CASTKDRDEKLFF.

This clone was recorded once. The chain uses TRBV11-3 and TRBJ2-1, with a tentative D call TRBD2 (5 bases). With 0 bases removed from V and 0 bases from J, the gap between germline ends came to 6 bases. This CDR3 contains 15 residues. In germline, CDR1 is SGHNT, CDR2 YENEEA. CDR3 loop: CASSLDGNSYNEQFF. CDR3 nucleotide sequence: TGTGCCAGCAGCTTAGACGGGAACTCCTACAATGAGCAGTTCTTC.

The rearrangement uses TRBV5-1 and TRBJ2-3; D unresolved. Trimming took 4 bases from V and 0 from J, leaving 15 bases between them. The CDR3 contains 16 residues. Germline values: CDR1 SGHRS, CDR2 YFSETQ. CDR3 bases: TGCGCCAGCAGCAAGGACGGATACGCTAGCACAGATACGCAGTATTTT. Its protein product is CASSKDGYASTDTQYF. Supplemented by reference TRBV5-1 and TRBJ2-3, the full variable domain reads KAGVTQTPRYLIKTRGQQVTLSCSPISGHRSVSWYQQTPGQGLQFLFEYFSETQRNKGNFPGRFSGRQFSNSRSEMNVSTLELGDSALYLCASSKDGYASTDTQYFGPGTRLTVL.

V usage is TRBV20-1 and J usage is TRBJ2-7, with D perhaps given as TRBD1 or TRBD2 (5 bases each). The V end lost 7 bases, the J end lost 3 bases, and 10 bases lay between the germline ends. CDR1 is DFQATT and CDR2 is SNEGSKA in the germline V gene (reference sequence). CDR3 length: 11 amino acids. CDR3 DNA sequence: TGCAGTGGACAGCGGAACTACGAGCAGTACTTC. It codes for CSGQRNYEQYF.

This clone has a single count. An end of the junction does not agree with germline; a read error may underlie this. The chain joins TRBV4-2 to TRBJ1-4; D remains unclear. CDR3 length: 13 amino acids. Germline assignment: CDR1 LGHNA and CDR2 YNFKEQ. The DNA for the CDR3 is TGTACCAGCAGCCAAGATGCAGGTGAAAAACTGTTTTTT. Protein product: CTSSQDAGEKLFF.

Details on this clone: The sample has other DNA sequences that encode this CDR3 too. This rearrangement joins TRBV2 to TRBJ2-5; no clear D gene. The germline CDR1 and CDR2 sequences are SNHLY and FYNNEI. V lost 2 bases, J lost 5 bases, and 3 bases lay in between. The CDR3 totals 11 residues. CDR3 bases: TGTGCCAGCAGTGAACGGGAGACCCAGTACTTC. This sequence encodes CASSERETQYF.

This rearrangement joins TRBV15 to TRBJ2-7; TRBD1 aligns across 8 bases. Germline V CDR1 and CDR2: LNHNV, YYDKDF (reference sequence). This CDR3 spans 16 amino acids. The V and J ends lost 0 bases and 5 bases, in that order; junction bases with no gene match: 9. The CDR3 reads CATSRDRDRWTHEQYF. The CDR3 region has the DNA TGTGCCACCAGCAGAGACAGGGACAGGTGGACACACGAGCAGTACTTC.

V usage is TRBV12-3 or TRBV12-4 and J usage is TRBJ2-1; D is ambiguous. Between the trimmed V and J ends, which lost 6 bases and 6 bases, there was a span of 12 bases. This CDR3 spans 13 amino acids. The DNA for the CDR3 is TGTGCCAGCAGCTCCTACAGAATCAATGAGCAGTTCTTC. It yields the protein CASSSYRINEQFF.

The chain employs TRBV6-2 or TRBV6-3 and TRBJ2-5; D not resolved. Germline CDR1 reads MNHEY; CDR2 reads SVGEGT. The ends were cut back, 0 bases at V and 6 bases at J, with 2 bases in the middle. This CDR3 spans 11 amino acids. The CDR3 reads CASSYSQTQYF. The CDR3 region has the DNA TGTGCCAGCAGTTACTCGCAGACCCAGTACTTC.

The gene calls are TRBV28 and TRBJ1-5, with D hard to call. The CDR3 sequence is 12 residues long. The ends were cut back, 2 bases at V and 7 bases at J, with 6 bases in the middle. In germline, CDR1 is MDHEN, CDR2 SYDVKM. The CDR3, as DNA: TGTGCCAGCAGTTTAATCAGGCAGCCCCAGCATTTT. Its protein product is CASSLIRQPQHF.

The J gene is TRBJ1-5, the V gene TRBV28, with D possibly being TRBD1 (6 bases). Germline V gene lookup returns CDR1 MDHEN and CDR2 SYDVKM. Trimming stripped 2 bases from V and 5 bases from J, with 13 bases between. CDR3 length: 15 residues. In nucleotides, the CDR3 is TGTGCCAGCAGTTTACCCGGGGGCGGCCATCAGCCCCAGCATTTT. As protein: CASSLPGGGHQPQHF. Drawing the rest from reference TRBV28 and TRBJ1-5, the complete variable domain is DVKVTQSSRYLVKRTGEKVFLECVQDMDHENMFWYRQDPGLGLRLIYFSYDVKMKEKGDIPEGYSVSREKKERFSLILESASTNQTSMYLCASSLPGGGHQPQHFGDGTRLSIL.

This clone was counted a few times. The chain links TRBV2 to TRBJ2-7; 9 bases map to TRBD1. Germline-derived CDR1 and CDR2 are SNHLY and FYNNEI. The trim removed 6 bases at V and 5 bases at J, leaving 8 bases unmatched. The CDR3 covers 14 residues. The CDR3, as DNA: TGTGCCAGCAGCTGGGACAGGGCGGGACACGAGCAGTACTTC. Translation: CASSWDRAGHEQYF.

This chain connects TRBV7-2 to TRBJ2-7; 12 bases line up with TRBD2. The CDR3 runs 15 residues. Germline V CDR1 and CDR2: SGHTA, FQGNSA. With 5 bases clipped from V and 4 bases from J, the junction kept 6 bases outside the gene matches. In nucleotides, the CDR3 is TGTGCCAGCAGCCCTTCGGGACTAGCGGGTTACGAGCAGTACTTC. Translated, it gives CASSPSGLAGYEQYF.

The CDR3 DNA sequence: TGTGCGAGTCTAAGGGGCTACGAGCAGTACTTC. Its protein product is CASLRGYEQYF. This sequence joins TRBV28 and TRBJ2-7; D may be TRBD1 (5 bases). The length of the CDR3 is 11 residues. The V gene's germline CDR1 is MDHEN and CDR2 SYDVKM.

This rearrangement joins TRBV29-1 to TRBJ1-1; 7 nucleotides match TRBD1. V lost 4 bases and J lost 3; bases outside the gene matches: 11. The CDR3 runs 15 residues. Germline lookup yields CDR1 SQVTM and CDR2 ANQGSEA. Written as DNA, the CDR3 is TGCAGCGTTGGAAGGACAGGAGCCTCGTACACTGAAGCTTTCTTT. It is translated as CSVGRTGASYTEAFF.

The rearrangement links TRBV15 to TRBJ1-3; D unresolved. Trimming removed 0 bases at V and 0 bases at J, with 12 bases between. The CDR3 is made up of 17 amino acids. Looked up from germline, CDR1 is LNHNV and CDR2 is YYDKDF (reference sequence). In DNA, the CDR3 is TGTGCCACCAGCAGAGATTGGCTAGCCGGCTCTGGAAACACCATATATTTT. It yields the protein CATSRDWLAGSGNTIYF.

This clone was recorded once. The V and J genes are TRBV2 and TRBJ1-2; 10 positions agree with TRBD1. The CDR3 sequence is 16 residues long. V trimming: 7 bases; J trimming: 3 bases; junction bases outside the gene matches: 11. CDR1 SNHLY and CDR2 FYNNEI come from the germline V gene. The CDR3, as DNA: TGTGCCAGCATCGACCCGGGACAGGGGAGAGACTATGGCTACACCTTC. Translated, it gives CASIDPGQGRDYGYTF.

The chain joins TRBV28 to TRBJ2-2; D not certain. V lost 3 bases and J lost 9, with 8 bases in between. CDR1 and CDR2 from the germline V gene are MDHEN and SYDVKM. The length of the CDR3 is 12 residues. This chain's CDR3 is CASSLATRELFF. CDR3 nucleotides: TGTGCCAGCAGTTTGGCTACCCGGGAGCTGTTTTTT.

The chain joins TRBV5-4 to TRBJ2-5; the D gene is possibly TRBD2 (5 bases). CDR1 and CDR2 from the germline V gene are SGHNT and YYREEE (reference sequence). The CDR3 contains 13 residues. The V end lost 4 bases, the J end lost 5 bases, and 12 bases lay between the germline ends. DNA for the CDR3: TGTGCCAGCAGCCCCCGAGACTATGAGACCCAGTACTTC. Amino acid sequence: CASSPRDYETQYF.

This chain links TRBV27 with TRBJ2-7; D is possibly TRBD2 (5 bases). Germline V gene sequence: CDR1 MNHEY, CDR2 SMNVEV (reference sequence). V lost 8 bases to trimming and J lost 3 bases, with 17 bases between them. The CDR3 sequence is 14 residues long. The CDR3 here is CASAPSGLNYEQYF. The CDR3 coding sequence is TGTGCCAGCGCCCCCTCCGGACTTAACTACGAGCAGTACTTC.

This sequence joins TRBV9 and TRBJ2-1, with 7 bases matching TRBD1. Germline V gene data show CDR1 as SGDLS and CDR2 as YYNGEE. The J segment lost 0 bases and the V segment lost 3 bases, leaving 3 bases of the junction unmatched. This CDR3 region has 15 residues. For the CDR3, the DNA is TGTGCCAGCAGCGCCAGGGGGAGCTCCTACAATGAGCAGTTCTTC. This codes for CASSARGSSYNEQFF.

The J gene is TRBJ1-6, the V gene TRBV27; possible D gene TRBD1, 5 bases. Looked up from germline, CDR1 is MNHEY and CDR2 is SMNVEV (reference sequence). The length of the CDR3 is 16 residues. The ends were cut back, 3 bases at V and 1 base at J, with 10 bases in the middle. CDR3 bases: TGTGCCAGCAGTTTTATGAGGGGTTCCTATAATTCACCCCTCCACTTT. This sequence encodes CASSFMRGSYNSPLHF.